This T cell receptor (beta chain) was profiled in a study of STAT5B mutations in CD4+ large granular lymphocyte leukemia. Trimming left V 6 bases short and J 5 bases short, with 4 bases between. This CDR3 comprises 10 residues. Germline assignment: CDR1 MNHNY and CDR2 SVGAGI (reference sequence). This clone was seen only once. Original methodology: A productive frequency of 2.59 x 10-5 was the lowest detectable. Libraries were prepared by immunoSEQ multiplex PCR; TCRdb keeps only in-frame clonotypes and omits some of them. The DNA was the basis for D and trimming; V, J and clone size are from that table. The sample consists of about 30,000 clones, around 80% of them appearing once.

Input material: CD4+ T cells from blood buffy coats. This sequence originates from a human donor in good health. The genes are TRBV6-6 and TRBJ1-1, with no clear D. CDR3 in amino acids: CASRGTEAFF. CDR3 coding DNA: TGTGCCAGCAGGGGAACTGAAGCTTTCTTT.